This T cell receptor (beta chain) stems from a study of a mutant IDH1 vaccine in newly diagnosed glioma (dated by TCRdb to the early 2020s). Notes on the research overall: Vaccination started 4-6 weeks after radiotherapy alone, or was given together with temozolomide cycles in the groups whose treatment included chemotherapy. Prior to enrollment, patients had been given standard therapy consisting of radiotherapy alone, temozolomide alone, or radiochemotherapy with temozolomide, with the combination given to most patients. Peripheral blood was collected at six visits: V03 (baseline), V05, V07, V10, V12 and V13. The week-35 safety follow-up was designated visit V12, and the week-47 end of study was designated visit V13. For exploratory analyses, longitudinal TCRB deep sequencing was carried out in roughly 23 treated patients wherever samples were available. Of the roughly 33 treated patients, approximately 62% were male and roughly 38% were female, and a mean age of approximately 40 years was recorded. What the study reported, not specific to this receptor: Selection of PBMC samples for TCRB deep sequencing was based on availability. According to the authors, sample limitations meant that analyses of patient blood samples could not be reproduced. Vaccine-induced immune responses across multiple MHC alleles were detected in 90% to 95% of patients. Pseudoprogression appeared unrelated to alterations in the top peripheral T cell clonotypes detected by TCRB sequencing.

V gives up 3 bases and J gives up 3 bases, and the segment between their germline ends measures 15 bases. There are 16 amino acids in the CDR3, from cysteine to phenylalanine inclusive. The only DNA kept is the CDR3, 48 bases in frame from the first base. CDR1 and CDR2 were assigned from the germline V gene as MGHDK and SYGVNS. With regard to this clone: Its antigen has not been determined. The input lacks base qualities; no much larger clone sits a single base away.

Interpreted using the paper, the time point label stands for: week 35, safety follow-up. Every vaccine dose consisted of 300 ug of a 20-mer mutant IDH1 peptide in Montanide, administered subcutaneously together with topical imiquimod. Patients were given eight vaccinations, in weeks 1, 3, 5, 7, 11, 15, 19 and 23, which matched visits V03 through V10. Donors had newly diagnosed WHO grade 3 or 4 IDH1-mutant astrocytomas with loss of nuclear ATRX. The samples were drawn from NOA16, a multicentre, single-arm, open-label phase I trial in Germany that tested a mutant IDH1 peptide vaccine in humans for the first time. The DNeasy Blood and Tissue Kit was used to extract genomic DNA from EDTA blood for TCRB sequencing. Library generation was performed with the immunoSEQ multiplex PCR assay. The hsTCRB Kit was used according to the manufacturer's protocol to amplify rearranged TCR beta chain sequences. An Illumina MiSeq was used to sequence the TCRB libraries. The study's processing was this. The kit vendor's proprietary platform handled demultiplexing, trimming and gene mapping. In its TCRdb copy, this immuneACCESS table keeps in-frame sequences only and misses some clones. Where compared with another copy, unresolved V genes explain less than half of these, and the others have no known cause. The DNA was the basis for D and trimming; V, J and clone size are from that table. This sample lists about 72,000 clones; about four fifths were detected once. The ten largest clones capture around 12% of the sample.

The sample was PBMCs, taken from a glioma patient whose treatment included an IDH1 peptide vaccine. Recombination joined TRBV25-1 with TRBJ2-1, with the D call tentatively TRBD1 or TRBD2, each fitting 6 bases. This receptor was obtained from a man younger than 30 with glioma. The CDR3 protein is CASSEVTGARYNEQFF. The sequenced DNA is TGTGCCAGCAGTGAGGTAACGGGGGCTCGCTACAATGAGCAGTTCTTC.